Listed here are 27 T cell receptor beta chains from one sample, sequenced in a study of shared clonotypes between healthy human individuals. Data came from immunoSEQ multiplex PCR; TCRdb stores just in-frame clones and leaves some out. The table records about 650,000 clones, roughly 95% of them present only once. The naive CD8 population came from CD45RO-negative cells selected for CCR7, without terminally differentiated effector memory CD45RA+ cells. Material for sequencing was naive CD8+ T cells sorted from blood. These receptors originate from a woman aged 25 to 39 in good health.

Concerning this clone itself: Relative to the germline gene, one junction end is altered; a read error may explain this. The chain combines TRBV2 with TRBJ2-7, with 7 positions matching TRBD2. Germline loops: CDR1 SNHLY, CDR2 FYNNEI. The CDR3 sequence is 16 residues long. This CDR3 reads CASGGVPREASSEQYF. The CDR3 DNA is TGTGCCAGCGGGGGGGTCCCCCGGGAGGCCTCCTCCGAGCAGTACTTC.

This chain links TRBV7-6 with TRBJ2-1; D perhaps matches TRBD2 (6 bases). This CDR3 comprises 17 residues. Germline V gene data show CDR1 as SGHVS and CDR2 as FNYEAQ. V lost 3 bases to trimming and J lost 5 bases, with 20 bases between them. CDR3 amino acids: CASSLAEPGGEDNEQFF. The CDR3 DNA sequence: TGTGCCAGCAGCTTGGCCGAGCCTGGCGGGGAAGACAATGAGCAGTTCTTC.

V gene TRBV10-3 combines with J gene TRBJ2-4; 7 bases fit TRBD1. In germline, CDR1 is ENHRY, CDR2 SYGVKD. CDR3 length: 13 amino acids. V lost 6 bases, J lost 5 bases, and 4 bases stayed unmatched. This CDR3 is CAIRDGTENIQYF. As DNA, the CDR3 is TGTGCCATCAGGGATGGGACAGAAAACATTCAGTACTTC.

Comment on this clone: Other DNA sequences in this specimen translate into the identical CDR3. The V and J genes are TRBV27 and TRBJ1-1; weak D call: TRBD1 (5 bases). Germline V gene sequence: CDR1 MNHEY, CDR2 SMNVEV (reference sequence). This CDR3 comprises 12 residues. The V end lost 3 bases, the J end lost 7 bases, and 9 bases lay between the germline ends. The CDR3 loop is CASSFGGSEAFF. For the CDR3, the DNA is TGTGCCAGCAGTTTTGGGGGAAGTGAAGCTTTCTTT.

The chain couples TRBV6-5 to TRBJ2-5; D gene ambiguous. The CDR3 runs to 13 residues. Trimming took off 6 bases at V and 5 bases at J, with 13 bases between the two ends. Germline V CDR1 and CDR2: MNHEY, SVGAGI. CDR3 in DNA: TGTGCCAGCAGCCCGGCGGATGGGGAGACCCAGTACTTC. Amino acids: CASSPADGETQYF.

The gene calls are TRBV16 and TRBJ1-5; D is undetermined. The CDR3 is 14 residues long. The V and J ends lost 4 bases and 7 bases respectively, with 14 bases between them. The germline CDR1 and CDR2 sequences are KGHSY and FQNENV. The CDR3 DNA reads TGTGCCAGCAGCCCCTCGAGTTCAGGCCAGCCCCAGCATTTT. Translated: CASSPSSSGQPQHF.

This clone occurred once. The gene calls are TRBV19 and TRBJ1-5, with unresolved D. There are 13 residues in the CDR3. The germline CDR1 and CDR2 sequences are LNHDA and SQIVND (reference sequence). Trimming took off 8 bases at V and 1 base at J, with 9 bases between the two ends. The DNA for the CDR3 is TGTGCCAGTCCGGGAATAAGCAATCAGCCCCAGCATTTT. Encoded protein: CASPGISNQPQHF.

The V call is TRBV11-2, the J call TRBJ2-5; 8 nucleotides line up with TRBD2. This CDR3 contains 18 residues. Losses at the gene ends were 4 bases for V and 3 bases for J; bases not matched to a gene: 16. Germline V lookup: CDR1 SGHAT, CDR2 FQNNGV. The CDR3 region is CASSSVERAGRVEETQYF. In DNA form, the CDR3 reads TGTGCCAGCAGCTCAGTAGAGCGGGCCGGGAGGGTAGAAGAGACCCAGTACTTC.

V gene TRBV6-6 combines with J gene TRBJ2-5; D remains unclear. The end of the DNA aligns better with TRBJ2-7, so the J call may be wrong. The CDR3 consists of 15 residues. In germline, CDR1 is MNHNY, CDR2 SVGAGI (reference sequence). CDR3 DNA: TGTGCCAGCAGTTACGTCATTTCGGTAGCATACGAGCAGTACTTC. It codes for CASSYVISVAYEQYF.

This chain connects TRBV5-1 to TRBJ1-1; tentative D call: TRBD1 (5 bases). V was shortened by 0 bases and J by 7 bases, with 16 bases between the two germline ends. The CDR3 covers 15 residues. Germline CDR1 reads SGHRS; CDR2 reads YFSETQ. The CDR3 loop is CASSLVLQGGNEAFF. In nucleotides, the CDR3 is TGCGCCAGCAGCTTGGTACTTCAGGGAGGTAATGAAGCTTTCTTT. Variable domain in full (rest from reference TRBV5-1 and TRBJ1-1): KAGVTQTPRYLIKTRGQQVTLSCSPISGHRSVSWYQQTPGQGLQFLFEYFSETQRNKGNFPGRFSGRQFSNSRSEMNVSTLELGDSALYLCASSLVLQGGNEAFFGQGTRLTVV.

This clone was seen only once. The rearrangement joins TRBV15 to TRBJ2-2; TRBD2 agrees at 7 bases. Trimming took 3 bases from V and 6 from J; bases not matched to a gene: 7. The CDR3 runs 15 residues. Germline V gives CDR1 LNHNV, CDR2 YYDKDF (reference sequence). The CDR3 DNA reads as TGTGCCACCAGCAGGGGGGAGGGCCGCGCCGGGGAGCTGTTTTTT. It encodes CATSRGEGRAGELFF.

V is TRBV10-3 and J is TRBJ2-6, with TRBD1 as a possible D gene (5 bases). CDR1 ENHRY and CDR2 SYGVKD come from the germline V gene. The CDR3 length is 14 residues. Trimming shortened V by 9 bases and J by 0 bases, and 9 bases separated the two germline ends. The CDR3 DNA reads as TGTGCCATACTCAGGGACTCTGGGGCCAACGTCCTGACTTTC. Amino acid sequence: CAILRDSGANVLTF.

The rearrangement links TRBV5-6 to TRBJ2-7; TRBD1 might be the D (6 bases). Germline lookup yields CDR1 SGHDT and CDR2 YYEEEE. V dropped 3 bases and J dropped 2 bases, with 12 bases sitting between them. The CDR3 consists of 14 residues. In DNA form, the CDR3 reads TGTGCCAGCAGCTGGACAGACAGAACCTACGAGCAGTACTTC. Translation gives CASSWTDRTYEQYF. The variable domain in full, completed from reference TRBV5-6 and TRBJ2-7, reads DAGVTQSPTHLIKTRGQQVTLRCSPKSGHDTVSWYQQALGQGPQFIFQYYEEEERQRGNFPDRFSGHQFPNYSSELNVNALLLGDSALYLCASSWTDRTYEQYFGPGTRLTVT.

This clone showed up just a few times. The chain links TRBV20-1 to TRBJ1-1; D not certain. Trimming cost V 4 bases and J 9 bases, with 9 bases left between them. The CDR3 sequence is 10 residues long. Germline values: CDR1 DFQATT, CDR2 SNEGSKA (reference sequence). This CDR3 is CSAKDDKAFF. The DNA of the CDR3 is TGCAGTGCTAAAGATGATAAAGCTTTCTTT.

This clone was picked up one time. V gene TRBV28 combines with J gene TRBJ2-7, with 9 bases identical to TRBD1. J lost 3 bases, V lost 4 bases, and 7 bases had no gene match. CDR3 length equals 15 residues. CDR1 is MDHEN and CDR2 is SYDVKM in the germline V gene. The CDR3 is CASSSGQGKSYEQYF. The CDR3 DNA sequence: TGTGCCAGCAGTTCGGGACAGGGCAAAAGCTACGAGCAGTACTTC.

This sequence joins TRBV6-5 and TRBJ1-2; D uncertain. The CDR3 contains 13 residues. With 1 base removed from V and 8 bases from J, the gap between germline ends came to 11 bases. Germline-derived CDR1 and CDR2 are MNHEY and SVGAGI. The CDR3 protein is CASSYFGAQGYTF. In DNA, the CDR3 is TGTGCCAGCAGTTACTTCGGAGCCCAAGGCTACACCTTC.

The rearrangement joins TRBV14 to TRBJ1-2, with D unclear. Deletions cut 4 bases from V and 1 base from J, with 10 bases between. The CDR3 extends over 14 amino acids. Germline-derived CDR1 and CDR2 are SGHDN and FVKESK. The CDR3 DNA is TGTGCCAGCAGCCCCTTGGATTATAACTATGGCTACACCTTC. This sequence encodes CASSPLDYNYGYTF.

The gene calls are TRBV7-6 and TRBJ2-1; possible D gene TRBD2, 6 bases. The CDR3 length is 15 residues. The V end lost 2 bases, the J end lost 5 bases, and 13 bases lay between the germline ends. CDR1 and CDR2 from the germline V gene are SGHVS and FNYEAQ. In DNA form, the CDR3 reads TGTGCCAGCAGCTTAACTTTAGCGGAAAACAATGAGCAGTTCTTC. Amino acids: CASSLTLAENNEQFF.

CDR3 sequence reads: CASSDPGQGPGELFF. In DNA form, the CDR3 reads TGCGCCAGCAGTGACCCGGGACAGGGACCCGGGGAGCTGTTTTTT. The chain uses TRBV5-1 and TRBJ2-2; TRBD1 matches 9 bases. Losses at the gene ends were 5 bases for V and 6 bases for J; bases not matched to a gene: 8. From germline, CDR1 is SGHRS and CDR2 YFSETQ. The CDR3 is 15 residues long.

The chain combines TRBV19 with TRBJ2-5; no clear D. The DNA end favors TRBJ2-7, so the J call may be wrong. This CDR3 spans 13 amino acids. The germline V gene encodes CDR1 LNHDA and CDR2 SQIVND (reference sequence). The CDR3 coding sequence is TGTGCCAGTAGTATCTCGTTAGGCTACGAGCAGTACTTC. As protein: CASSISLGYEQYF.

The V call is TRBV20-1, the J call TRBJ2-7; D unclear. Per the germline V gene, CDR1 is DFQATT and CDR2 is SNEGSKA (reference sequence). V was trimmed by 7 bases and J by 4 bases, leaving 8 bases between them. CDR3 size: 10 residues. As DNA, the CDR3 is TGCAGTGGAGGAAGGTACGAGCAGTACTTC. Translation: CSGGRYEQYF.

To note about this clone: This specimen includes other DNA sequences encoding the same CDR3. CDR3 in amino acids: CASSLAQNTEAFF. CDR3 nucleotide sequence: TGCGCCAGCAGCTTGGCTCAGAACACTGAAGCTTTCTTT. The V and J genes are TRBV5-1 and TRBJ1-1; D is uncertain. V dropped 0 bases and J dropped 1 base, with 4 bases sitting between them. This CDR3 spans 13 amino acids. Germline loops: CDR1 SGHRS, CDR2 YFSETQ.

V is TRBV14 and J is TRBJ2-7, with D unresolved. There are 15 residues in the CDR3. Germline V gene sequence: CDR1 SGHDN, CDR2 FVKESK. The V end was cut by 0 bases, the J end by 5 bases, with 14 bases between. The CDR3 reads CASSQDGLGWDEQYF. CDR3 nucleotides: TGTGCCAGCAGCCAAGATGGGCTAGGATGGGACGAGCAGTACTTC.

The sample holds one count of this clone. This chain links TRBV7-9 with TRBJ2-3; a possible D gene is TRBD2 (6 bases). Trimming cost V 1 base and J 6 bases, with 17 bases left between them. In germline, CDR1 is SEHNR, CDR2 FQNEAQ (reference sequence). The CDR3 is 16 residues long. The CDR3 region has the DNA TGTGCCAGCAGCTTAGGGGGGGTCCTCTCTAAGGATACGCAGTATTTT. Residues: CASSLGGVLSKDTQYF. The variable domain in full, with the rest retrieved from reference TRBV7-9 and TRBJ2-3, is DTGVSQNPRHKITKRGQNVTFRCDPISEHNRLYWYRQTLGQGPEFLTYFQNEAQLEKSRLLSDRFSAERPKGSFSTLEIQRTEQGDSAMYLCASSLGGVLSKDTQYFGPGTRLTVL.

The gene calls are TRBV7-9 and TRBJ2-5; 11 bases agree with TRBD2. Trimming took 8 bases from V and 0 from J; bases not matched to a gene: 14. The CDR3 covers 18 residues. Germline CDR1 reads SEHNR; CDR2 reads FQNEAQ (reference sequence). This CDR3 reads CASLPPSGTSGNQETQYF. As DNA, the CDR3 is TGTGCCAGCCTCCCACCGTCTGGGACTAGCGGAAACCAAGAGACCCAGTACTTC.

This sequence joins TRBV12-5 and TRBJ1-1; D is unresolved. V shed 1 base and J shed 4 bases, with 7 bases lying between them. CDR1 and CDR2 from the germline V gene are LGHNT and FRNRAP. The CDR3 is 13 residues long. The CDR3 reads CASGLGGPTEAFF. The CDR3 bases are TGTGCTAGTGGTTTGGGGGGTCCCACTGAAGCTTTCTTT.

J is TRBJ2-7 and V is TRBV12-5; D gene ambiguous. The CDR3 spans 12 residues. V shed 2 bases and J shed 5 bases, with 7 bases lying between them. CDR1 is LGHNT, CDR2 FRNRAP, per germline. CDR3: CASGLSIDEQYF. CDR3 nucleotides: TGTGCTAGTGGTTTGTCAATTGACGAGCAGTACTTC.